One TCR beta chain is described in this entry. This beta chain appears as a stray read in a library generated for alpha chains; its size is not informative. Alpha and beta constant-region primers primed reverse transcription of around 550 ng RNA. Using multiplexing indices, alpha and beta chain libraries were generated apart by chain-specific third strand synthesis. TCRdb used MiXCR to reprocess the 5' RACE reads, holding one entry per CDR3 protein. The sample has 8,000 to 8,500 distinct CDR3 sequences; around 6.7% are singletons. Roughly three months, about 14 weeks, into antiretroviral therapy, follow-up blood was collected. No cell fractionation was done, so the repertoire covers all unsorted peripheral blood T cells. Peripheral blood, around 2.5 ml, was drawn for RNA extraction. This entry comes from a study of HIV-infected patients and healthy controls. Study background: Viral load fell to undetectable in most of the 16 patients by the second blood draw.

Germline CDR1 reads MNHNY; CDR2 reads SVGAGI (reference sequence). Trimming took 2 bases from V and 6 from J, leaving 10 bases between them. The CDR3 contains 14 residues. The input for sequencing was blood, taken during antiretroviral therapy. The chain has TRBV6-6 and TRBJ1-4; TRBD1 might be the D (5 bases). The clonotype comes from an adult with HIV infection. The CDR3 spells CASSYGGVDEKLFF. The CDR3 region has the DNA TGTGCCAGCAGTTACGGGGGGGTGGATGAAAAACTGTTTTTT.